These T cell receptor beta chains were read from a single sample in a study of blood T cell repertoires in COVID-19. TCRdb's table, derived via immunoSEQ multiplex PCR, lists solely in-frame clones and lacks some. This sample has about 250,000 clones, with approximately 85% found just once. The sequenced material came from PBMCs or T cells enriched from blood (not recorded which). The receptors were gathered from a woman aged 50 to 65 with acute COVID-19. Each CDR3 is given with its conserved first and last residue. A D gene is named only where the DNA matches it firmly. The size field is filled for only some rows; it gives once, few, many or a size class.

CASSLQQFEAFF	TGTGCCAGCAGCTTACAACAGTTTGAAGCTTTCTTT	NA	NA	TRBV7-9	TRBJ1-1
CASSPGTGGEKLFF	TGCGCCAGCAGCCCGGGGACAGGGGGTGAAAAACTGTTTTTT	NA	TRBD1	TRBV5-1	TRBJ1-4
CASSQADRANTEAFF	TGCGCCAGCAGCCAAGCGGACAGGGCGAACACTGAAGCTTTCTTT	NA	TRBD1	TRBV4-3	TRBJ1-1
CASSLDKLSGYTF	TGTGCCAGCAGCTTAGACAAACTCTCAGGCTACACCTTC	NA	NA	TRBV11-2	TRBJ1-2
CASSVASSNEKLFF	TGTGCCAGCAGCGTAGCTAGTTCCAATGAAAAACTGTTTTTT	NA	NA	TRBV9	TRBJ1-4
CASSYSQGVLNTEAFF	TGTGCCAGCAGTTACTCACAGGGGGTTTTAAACACTGAAGCTTTCTTT	NA	TRBD1	TRBV6-5	TRBJ1-1
CATSSPSGSTDTQYF	TGTGCCACCAGCAGCCCTAGCGGAAGCACAGATACGCAGTATTTT	NA	TRBD2	TRBV15	TRBJ2-3
CASSPRTGITQYF	TGTGCCAGCAGCCCGCGGACAGGGATAACGCAGTATTTT	NA	TRBD1	TRBV7-9	TRBJ2-3
CASSMWGVNTEAFF	TGTGCCAGTAGTATGTGGGGGGTCAACACTGAAGCTTTCTTT	NA	NA	TRBV19	TRBJ1-1
CASSRGQGSYNEQFF	TGCGCCAGCAGTCGGGGACAGGGCTCCTACAATGAGCAGTTCTTC	NA	TRBD1	TRBV4-3	TRBJ2-1
CASSAGQGSIQYF	TGTGCCAGCAGCGCTGGACAGGGGAGCATTCAGTACTTC	NA	TRBD1	TRBV9	TRBJ2-4
CASSFPDRAEAFF	TGTGCCAGCAGTTTCCCGGACAGGGCTGAAGCTTTCTTT	NA	TRBD1	TRBV28	TRBJ1-1
CASSLGQGGNTEAFF	TGTGCCAGCAGCTTGGGACAGGGCGGGAACACTGAAGCTTTCTTT	NA	TRBD1	TRBV5-8	TRBJ1-1
CASSRGDGDNSPLHF	TGTGCCAGCAGTCGGGGGGACGGGGATAATTCACCCCTCCACTTT	NA	NA	TRBV7-6	TRBJ1-6
CASSEYTRYGYTF	TGTGCCAGCAGTGAATACACGAGATATGGCTACACCTTC	NA	NA	TRBV25-1	TRBJ1-2
CASSSGPPGANVLTF	TGTGCTAGCAGCTCAGGTCCGCCCGGGGCCAACGTCCTGACTTTC	NA	NA	TRBV7-7	TRBJ2-6
CASSQGFRGNTGELFF	TGCGCCAGCAGCCAAGGATTTCGAGGGAACACCGGGGAGCTGTTTTTT	NA	NA	TRBV4-3	TRBJ2-2
CASSQPQGENYGYTF	TGTGCCAGCAGCCAACCACAGGGGGAAAACTATGGCTACACCTTC	NA	TRBD1	TRBV4-2	TRBJ1-2
CASSAPGQGALLNTEAFF	TGTGCCAGCAGCGCTCCGGGACAGGGGGCCTTACTGAACACTGAAGCTTTCTTT	NA	TRBD1	TRBV5-4	TRBJ1-1
CASSEGVQPQHF	TGTGCCAGCAGCGAGGGGGTCCAGCCCCAGCATTTT	NA	NA	TRBV7-2	TRBJ1-5
CASSGWRSDTEAFF	TGCGCCAGCAGCGGGTGGAGGTCGGACACTGAAGCTTTCTTT	NA	NA	TRBV5-1	TRBJ1-1
CASSFERNTIYF	TGTGCCAGCAGCTTCGAGAGAAACACCATATATTTT	NA	NA	TRBV7-9	TRBJ1-3
CASSIPNLHQPQHF	TGTGCCAGTAGTATTCCAAACTTGCATCAGCCCCAGCATTTT	NA	NA	TRBV19	TRBJ1-5
CASSPPGLAGGTNTGELFF	TGTGCCAGCTCACCTCCGGGACTAGCGGGGGGCACGAACACCGGGGAGCTGTTTTTT	NA	TRBD2	TRBV18	TRBJ2-2
CASSFLNYGYTF	TGTGCCAGCAGTTTCTTGAACTATGGCTACACCTTC	few	NA	TRBV28	TRBJ1-2
CASSPPTRTDTQYF	TGTGCCAGCAGCCCGCCGACACGCACAGATACGCAGTATTTT	NA	NA	TRBV7-3	TRBJ2-3
CASSLGTGPEEQFF	TGTGCCAGCAGCTTGGGGACAGGGCCCGAGGAGCAGTTCTTC	NA	TRBD1	TRBV7-6	TRBJ2-1